The 15 T cell receptor beta chains below come from one sample, sequenced in a study of T cell responses to AZD1222 COVID-19 vaccine. TCRdb keeps only in-frame clones here, not all; method: immunoSEQ multiplex PCR. The data hold roughly 150,000 clones, with roughly nine tenths observed a single time. The sample in question was peripheral blood, obtained 28 days after the second AZD1222 dose. The receptors derive from an adult who received the AZD1222 COVID-19 vaccine.

V usage is TRBV15 and J usage is TRBJ2-7; 7 positions match TRBD1. V lost 7 bases, J lost 6 bases, and 12 bases stayed unmatched. CDR1 LNHNV and CDR2 YYDKDF come from the germline V gene (reference sequence). The CDR3 totals 14 residues. CDR3 sequence: CATTAWGTEREQYF. The DNA for the CDR3 is TGTGCCACCACAGCCTGGGGGACAGAGCGCGAGCAGTACTTC. The full variable domain, completed using reference TRBV15 and TRBJ2-7, is DAMVIQNPRYQVTQFGKPVTLSCSQTLNHNVMYWYQQKSSQAPKLLFHYYDKDFNNEADTPDNFQSRRPNTSFCFLDIRSPGLGDTAMYLCATTAWGTEREQYFGPGTRLTVT.

The chain recombines TRBV7-2 with TRBJ2-2; the D gene is possibly TRBD2 (5 bases). Germline CDR1 is SGHTA and CDR2 is FQGNSA. This CDR3 region has 17 residues. Trimming removed 2 bases from V and 3 bases from J, with 16 bases in between. The CDR3 DNA reads TGTGCCAGCAGCTTATATATAGCTAGCTGGGACACCGGGGAGCTGTTTTTT. This codes for CASSLYIASWDTGELFF.

V is TRBV6-5 and J is TRBJ1-2; D gene ambiguous. Trimming took 8 bases from V and 3 from J, leaving 13 bases between them. The length of the CDR3 is 13 residues. Germline-derived CDR1 and CDR2 are MNHEY and SVGAGI. DNA for the CDR3: TGTGCCAGCGTGGGCGGCAATCACTATGGCTACACCTTC. Its translation: CASVGGNHYGYTF.

The gene calls are TRBV4-3 and TRBJ1-2; D is uncertain. This CDR3 has 21 amino acids. Trimming removed 0 bases at V and 4 bases at J, with 30 bases between. CDR1 is LGHNA, CDR2 YSLEER, per germline. CDR3 coding DNA: TGCGCCAGCAGCCAAGATTTGATTCCTGCGGCGGATATAGGTGGTTCCTATGGCTACACCTTC. Translation: CASSQDLIPAADIGGSYGYTF.

The J gene is TRBJ2-1, the V gene TRBV9; 12 bases match TRBD2. This CDR3 contains 18 residues. Germline trimming cut 0 bases from V and 6 bases from J; bases unmatched to any gene: 10. Germline CDR1 reads SGDLS; CDR2 reads YYNGEE. The CDR3 sequence: CASSVAIRTSGILNEQFF. As DNA, the CDR3 is TGTGCCAGCAGCGTAGCCATCCGGACTAGCGGGATTCTCAATGAGCAGTTCTTC. Variable domain in full (rest from reference TRBV9 and TRBJ2-1): DSGVTQTPKHLITATGQRVTLRCSPRSGDLSVYWYQQSLDQGLQFLIQYYNGEERAKGNILERFSAQQFPDLHSELNLSSLELGDSALYFCASSVAIRTSGILNEQFFGPGTRLTVL.

The rearrangement links TRBV9 to TRBJ2-5; 14 bases align to TRBD2. CDR1 is SGDLS, CDR2 YYNGEE, per germline. The CDR3 consists of 16 residues. The junction had 6 bases not matched to a gene; V was cut back by 3 bases and J by 5 bases. The CDR3 DNA reads TGTGCCAGCAGCGCAGGACTAGCGGGGGGTGCGGAGACCCAGTACTTC. It is translated as CASSAGLAGGAETQYF. The full variable domain, completed using reference TRBV9 and TRBJ2-5, is DSGVTQTPKHLITATGQRVTLRCSPRSGDLSVYWYQQSLDQGLQFLIQYYNGEERAKGNILERFSAQQFPDLHSELNLSSLELGDSALYFCASSAGLAGGAETQYFGPGTRLLVL.

The chain has TRBV7-2 and TRBJ2-2; the D call may be TRBD1 or TRBD2 (5 bases each). From germline, CDR1 is SGHTA and CDR2 FQGNSA. V was trimmed by 0 bases and J by 2 bases, leaving 7 bases between them. The CDR3 loop spans 15 amino acids. This CDR3 is CASSLAGANTGELFF. In nucleotides, the CDR3 is TGTGCCAGCAGCTTAGCCGGGGCCAACACCGGGGAGCTGTTTTTT.

The J gene is TRBJ1-1, the V gene TRBV5-1; 9 bases fit TRBD1. This CDR3 spans 15 amino acids. Unmatched junction bases numbered 8, after V lost 3 bases and J lost 5 bases. Germline-derived CDR1 and CDR2 are SGHRS and YFSETQ. This CDR3 reads CASSSTGGARTEAFF. CDR3 DNA: TGCGCCAGCAGCTCTACAGGGGGCGCTCGGACTGAAGCTTTCTTT.

The chain couples TRBV6-5 to TRBJ2-3, with D unclear. CDR1 MNHEY and CDR2 SVGAGI come from the germline V gene. V was shortened by 7 bases and J by 2 bases, with 13 bases between the two germline ends. The CDR3 spans 14 residues. The CDR3 DNA follows: TGTGCCAGCACCCCCCGTTTAATCACAGATACGCAGTATTTT. Its translation is CASTPRLITDTQYF.

To note about this clone: Germline and junction disagree at one end, which may indicate a read error. This chain uses TRBV7-7 with TRBJ2-1, with 8 nucleotides matching TRBD2. The CDR3 contains 15 residues. Per germline, CDR1 SSHAT and CDR2 FNYEAQ (reference sequence). Written as DNA, the CDR3 is TGTGCTAGCAGCCGAGCGGGGAGCGGGGGCGATGAGCAGTTCTTC. It encodes CASSRAGSGGDEQFF.

Worth noting for this clone: The limits of the CDR3 on the DNA are not certain, so only TCRdb's listed CDR3 is given. The V call is TRBV7-8, the J call TRBJ2-7; the D call TRBD2 from the table was never checked on the DNA. The CDR3 spans 13 amino acids, including both terminal residues. Germline CDR1 SGHVS, CDR2 FQNEAQ. CDR3 in amino acids: CASSFGSGSLSDF.

This rearrangement joins TRBV5-5 to TRBJ1-2; TRBD1 aligns across 9 bases. Trimming took 8 bases from V and 0 from J; bases not matched to a gene: 8. There are 15 residues in the CDR3. Germline CDR1 reads SGHKS; CDR2 reads YYEKEE (reference sequence). The CDR3 loop reads CASGDRAKTNYGYTF. The CDR3 region has the DNA TGTGCCAGTGGGGACAGGGCCAAGACTAACTATGGCTACACCTTC. The full variable domain, its missing parts supplied by reference TRBV5-5 and TRBJ1-2, is DAGVTQSPTHLIKTRGQQVTLRCSPISGHKSVSWYQQVLGQGPQFIFQYYEKEERGRGNFPDRFSARQFPNYSSELNVNALLLGDSALYLCASGDRAKTNYGYTFGSGTRLTVV.

V is TRBV12-3 or TRBV12-4 and J is TRBJ2-7, with 9 bases that match TRBD1. The CDR3 loop spans 13 amino acids. Trimming removed 5 bases from V and 12 bases from J; junction bases left unmatched: 11. CDR3 bases: TGTGCCAGCAGTCCCTGGACAGGGGATAGGTCGTACTTC. Its translation: CASSPWTGDRSYF.

This chain links TRBV3-1 (or the pseudogene TRBV3-2) with TRBJ1-1; no firm D call. The germline CDR1 and CDR2 sequences are LGHDT and YNNKEL (reference sequence). This CDR3 spans 14 amino acids. The ends were cut back, 0 bases at V and 4 bases at J, with 9 bases in the middle. The CDR3 region is CASSQEQWITEAFF. Here the CDR3 DNA reads TGTGCCAGCAGCCAAGAACAGTGGATCACTGAAGCTTTCTTT.

As DNA, the CDR3 is TGTGCCAGCAGTTTAACCCCCCGGGGATACAATGAGCAGTTCTTC. It translates to CASSLTPRGYNEQFF. V is TRBV27 and J is TRBJ2-1, with D perhaps TRBD2 (5 bases). The CDR3 contains 15 residues. V dropped 2 bases and J dropped 4 bases, with 12 bases sitting between them. CDR1 and CDR2 (germline): MNHEY, SMNVEV (reference sequence).